This T cell receptor (beta chain) was sequenced during a study of cytomegalovirus exposure and HLA in healthy donors. A multiplex PCR was run with 60 Vbeta primers and 13 Jbeta primers. The table came from immunoSEQ multiplex PCR; TCRdb's copy has only in-frame clones and leaves some out. The repertoire table contains 60,000 to 100,000 clones. The ends were cut back, 0 bases at V and 7 bases at J, with 10 bases in the middle. CDR1 is SGHRS, CDR2 YFSETQ, per germline. The CDR3 has 13 residues. To note about this clone: No antigen is known for it.

Broader study findings: For most subjects, TCR beta sequences were reported to predict HLA-A and HLA-B alleles with accuracy.

The clonotype was recovered from a young man in good health and CMV-seronegative. The sequencing input was PBMCs. The chain has TRBV5-1 and TRBJ1-1; D gene ambiguous. The CDR3 sequence: CASSLGEGVEAFF. As DNA, the CDR3 is TGCGCCAGCAGCTTGGGCGAAGGAGTTGAAGCTTTCTTT.